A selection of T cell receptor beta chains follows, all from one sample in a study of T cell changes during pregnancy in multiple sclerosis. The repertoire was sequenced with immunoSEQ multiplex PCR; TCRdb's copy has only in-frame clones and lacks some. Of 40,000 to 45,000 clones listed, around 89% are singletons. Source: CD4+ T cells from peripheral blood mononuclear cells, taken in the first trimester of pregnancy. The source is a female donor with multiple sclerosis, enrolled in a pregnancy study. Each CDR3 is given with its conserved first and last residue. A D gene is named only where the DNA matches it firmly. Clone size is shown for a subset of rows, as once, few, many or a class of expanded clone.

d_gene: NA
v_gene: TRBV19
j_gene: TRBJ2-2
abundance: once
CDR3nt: TGTGCCAGTAGTATAGCGGGGGTCACCGGGGAGCTGTTTTTT
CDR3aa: CASSIAGVTGELFF

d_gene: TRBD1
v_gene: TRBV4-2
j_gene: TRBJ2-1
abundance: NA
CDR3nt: TGTGCCAGCAGCCTCACCGGGACAGGGACCCTCAATGAGCAGTTCTTC
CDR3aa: CASSLTGTGTLNEQFF

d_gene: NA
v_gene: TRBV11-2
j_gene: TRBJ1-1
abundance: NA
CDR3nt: TGTGCCAGCAGCTTAAATACAGGCAGGGGAGAAGCTTTCTTT
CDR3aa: CASSLNTGRGEAFF

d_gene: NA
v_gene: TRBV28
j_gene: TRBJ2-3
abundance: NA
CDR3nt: TGTGCCAGCAGCACAGTCACAGATACGCAGTATTTT
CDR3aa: CASSTVTDTQYF

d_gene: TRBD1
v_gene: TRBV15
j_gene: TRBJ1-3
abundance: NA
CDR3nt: TGTGCCACCAGCAGATATACTCGGGACAGAGTCTCTGGAAACACCATATATTTT
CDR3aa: CATSRYTRDRVSGNTIYF

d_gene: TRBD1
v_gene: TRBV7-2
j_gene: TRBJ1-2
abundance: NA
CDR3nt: TGTGCCAGCAGCTCCCTAGGAGGTACAGGGGGAAAGGGCTATGGCTACACCTTC
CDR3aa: CASSSLGGTGGKGYGYTF

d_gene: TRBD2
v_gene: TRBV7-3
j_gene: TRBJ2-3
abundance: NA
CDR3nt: TGTGCCAGCAGCTTAGGACTAGCGGGAAGAGATACGCAGTATTTT
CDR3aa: CASSLGLAGRDTQYF

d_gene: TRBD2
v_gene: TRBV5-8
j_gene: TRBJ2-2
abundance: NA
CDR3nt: TGTGCCAGCAGCCCGCGGCCTAGCGGGAGAATCACCGGGGAGCTGTTTTTT
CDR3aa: CASSPRPSGRITGELFF

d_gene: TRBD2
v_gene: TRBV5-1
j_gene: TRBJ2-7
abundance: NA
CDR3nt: TGCGCCAGCAGCTTGAAGTTTGTTGTTACGCGGGAGGGCCCCTCCTACGAGCAGTACTTC
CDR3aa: CASSLKFVVTREGPSYEQYF

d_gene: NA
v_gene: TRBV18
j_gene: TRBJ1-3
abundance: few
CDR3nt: TGTGCCAGCTCCGCACATCCCGGGACATATGGAAACACCATATATTTT
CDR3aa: CASSAHPGTYGNTIYF

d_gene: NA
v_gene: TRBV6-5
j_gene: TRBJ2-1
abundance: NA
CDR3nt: TGTGCCAGCACCCCCCGGAGGTACAATGAGCAGTTCTTC
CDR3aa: CASTPRRYNEQFF

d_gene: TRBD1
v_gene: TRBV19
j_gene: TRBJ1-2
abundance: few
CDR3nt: TGTGCCAGTAAAGGGGACAGTAACTATGGCTACACCTTC
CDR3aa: CASKGDSNYGYTF

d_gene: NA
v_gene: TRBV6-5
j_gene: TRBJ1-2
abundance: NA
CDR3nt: TGTGCCAGCAGTTACTCGGTCGAGGAGGTAACTGGCTACACCTTC
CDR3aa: CASSYSVEEVTGYTF

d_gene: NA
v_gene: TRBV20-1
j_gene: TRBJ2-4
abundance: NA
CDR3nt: TGCAGTGCCCTATCCAACATTCAGTACTTC
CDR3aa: CSALSNIQYF

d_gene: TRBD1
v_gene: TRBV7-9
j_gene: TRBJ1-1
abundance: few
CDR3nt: TGTGCCAGCAGCTCCTGGACAGGGGCCACTGAAGCTTTCTTT
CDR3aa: CASSSWTGATEAFF

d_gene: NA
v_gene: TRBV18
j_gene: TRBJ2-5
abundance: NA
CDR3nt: TGTGCCAGCTCACCACGTTCGAGCGGAGGTTTTGAGACCCAGTACTTC
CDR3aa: CASSPRSSGGFETQYF

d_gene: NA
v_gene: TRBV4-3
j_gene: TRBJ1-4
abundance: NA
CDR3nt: TGCGCCAGCAGCCAAGATCAGGGGTACGGTGAAAAACTGTTTTTT
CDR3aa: CASSQDQGYGEKLFF

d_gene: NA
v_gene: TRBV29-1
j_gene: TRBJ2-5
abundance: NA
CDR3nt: TGCAGCGTTGGACAGAAGGGGACCCAGTACTTC
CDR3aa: CSVGQKGTQYF

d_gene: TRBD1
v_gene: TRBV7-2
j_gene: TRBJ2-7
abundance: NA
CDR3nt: TGTGCCAGCAGCTTTCCTAGGACAGGGTCCTACGAGCAGTACTTC
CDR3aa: CASSFPRTGSYEQYF

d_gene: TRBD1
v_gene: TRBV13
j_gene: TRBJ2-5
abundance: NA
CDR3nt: TGTGCCACCGCCCCAAACAGGGGGCTAGAGACCCAGTACTTC
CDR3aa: CATAPNRGLETQYF

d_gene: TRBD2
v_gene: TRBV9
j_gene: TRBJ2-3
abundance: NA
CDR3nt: TGTGCCAGCAGCGTAGCTTCTAGCGGGAGTTTCGCAGATACGCAGTATTTT
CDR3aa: CASSVASSGSFADTQYF

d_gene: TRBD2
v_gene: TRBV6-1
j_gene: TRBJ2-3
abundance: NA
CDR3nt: TGTGCCAGCAGAGGACTAGGTTCTAGCACAGATACGCAGTATTTT
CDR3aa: CASRGLGSSTDTQYF

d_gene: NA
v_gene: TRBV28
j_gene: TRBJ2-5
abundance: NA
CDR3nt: TGTGCCAGCAGTTTAAACCCCGGGGTTCGGGGGTGGGAGACCCAGTACTTC
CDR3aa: CASSLNPGVRGWETQYF

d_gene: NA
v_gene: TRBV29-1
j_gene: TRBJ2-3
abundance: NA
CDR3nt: TGCAGCGCCACCAGGGGGGCAGATACGCAGTATTTT
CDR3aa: CSATRGADTQYF

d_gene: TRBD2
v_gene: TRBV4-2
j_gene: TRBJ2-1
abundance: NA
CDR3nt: TGTGCCAGCAGCCAAGTTAATAGCGGGAAGGATAATGAGCAGTTCTTC
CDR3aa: CASSQVNSGKDNEQFF

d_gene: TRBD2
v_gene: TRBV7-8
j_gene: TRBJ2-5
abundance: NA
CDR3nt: TGTGCCAGCGATGCCAGCGGGAGCCCCTGGGAGGAGACCCAGTACTTC
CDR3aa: CASDASGSPWEETQYF

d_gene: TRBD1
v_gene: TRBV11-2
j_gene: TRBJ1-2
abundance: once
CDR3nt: TGTGCCAGCAGCCAGGGGGGTTGGGATGGCTACACCTTC
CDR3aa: CASSQGGWDGYTF

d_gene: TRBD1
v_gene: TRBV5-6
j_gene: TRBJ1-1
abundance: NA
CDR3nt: TGTGCCAGCAACCTTCGACAGGGGGCCGCAGCTTTCTTT
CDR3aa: CASNLRQGAAAFF

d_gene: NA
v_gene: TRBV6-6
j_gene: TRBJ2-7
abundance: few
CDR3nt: TGTGCCAGCAGTTACTCGCTCCGGTACGAGCAGTACTTC
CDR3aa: CASSYSLRYEQYF

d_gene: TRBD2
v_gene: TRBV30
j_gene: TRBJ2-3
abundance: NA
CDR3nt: TGTGCCTGGAGTGTACATAGCGGGAGGGCTAAGGATACGCAGTATTTT
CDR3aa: CAWSVHSGRAKDTQYF

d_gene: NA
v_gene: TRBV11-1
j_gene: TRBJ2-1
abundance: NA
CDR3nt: TGTGCCAGCAGCTTACTTAGCGGCAGTTACAATGAGCAGTTCTTC
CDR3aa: CASSLLSGSYNEQFF

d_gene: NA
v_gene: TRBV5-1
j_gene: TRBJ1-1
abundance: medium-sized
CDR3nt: TGCGCCAGCAGCTTGCTGGCGAACACTGAAGCTTTCTTT
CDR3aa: CASSLLANTEAFF

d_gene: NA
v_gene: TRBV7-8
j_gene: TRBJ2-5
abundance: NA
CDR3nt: TGTGCCAGCACGAAATACGGAGGAACCACTCAAGAGACCCAGTACTTC
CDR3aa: CASTKYGGTTQETQYF

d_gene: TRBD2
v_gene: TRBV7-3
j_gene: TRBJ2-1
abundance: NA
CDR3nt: TGTGCCAGCAGCTTATCAGCGATGAATCGCGGGAGAGGGAACAATGAGCAGTTCTTC
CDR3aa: CASSLSAMNRGRGNNEQFF

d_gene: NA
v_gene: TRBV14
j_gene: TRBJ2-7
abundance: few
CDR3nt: TGTGCCAGCAGCCCTAATCGGGGAACCTACGAGCAGTACTTC
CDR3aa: CASSPNRGTYEQYF

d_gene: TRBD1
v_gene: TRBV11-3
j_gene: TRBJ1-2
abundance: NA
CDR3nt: TGTGCCAGCAGCCCCGGGGACAGAAACTATGGCTACACCTTC
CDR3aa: CASSPGDRNYGYTF

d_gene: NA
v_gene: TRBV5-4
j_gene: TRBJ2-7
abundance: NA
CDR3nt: TGTGCCAGCAGCCAGAGGGATAGGGACGAGCAGTACTTC
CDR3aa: CASSQRDRDEQYF

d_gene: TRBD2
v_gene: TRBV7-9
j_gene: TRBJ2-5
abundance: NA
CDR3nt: TGTGCCAGCAGTGTAAGCGGGGCCCAGTACTTC
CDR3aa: CASSVSGAQYF

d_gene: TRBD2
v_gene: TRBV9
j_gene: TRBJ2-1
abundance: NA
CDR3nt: TGTGCCAGCAGCGTAGATAGCGGGAGGGCCTCCTACAATGAGCAGTTCTTC
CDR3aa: CASSVDSGRASYNEQFF

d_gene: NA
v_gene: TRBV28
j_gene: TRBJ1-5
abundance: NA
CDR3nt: TGTGCCAGCAGGGGGGGGACTTCTGGTGTTCAGCCCCAGCATTTT
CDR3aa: CASRGGTSGVQPQHF

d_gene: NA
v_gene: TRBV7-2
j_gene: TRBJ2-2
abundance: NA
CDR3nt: TGTGCCAGCAGCTTAGCGCTAACTGACACCGGGGAGCTGTTTTTT
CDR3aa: CASSLALTDTGELFF

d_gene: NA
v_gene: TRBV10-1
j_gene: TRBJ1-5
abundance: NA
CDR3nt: TGCGCCAGCAGTGACCCAAAAGGCAGGGTAGGTTTCAGCAATCAGCCCCAGCATTTT
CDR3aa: CASSDPKGRVGFSNQPQHF

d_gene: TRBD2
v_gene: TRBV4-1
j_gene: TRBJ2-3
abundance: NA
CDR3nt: TGCGCCAGCAGCAACTCCGATTTGGGACTAGCGGGAGTCGATACGCAGTATTTT
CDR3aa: CASSNSDLGLAGVDTQYF

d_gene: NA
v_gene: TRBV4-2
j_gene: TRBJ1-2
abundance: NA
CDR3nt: TGTGCCAGCAGCCTCCAATTGGACAGCCCCTATGGCTACACCTTC
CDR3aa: CASSLQLDSPYGYTF

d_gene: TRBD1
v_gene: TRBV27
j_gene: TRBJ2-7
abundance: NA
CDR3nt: TGTGCCAGCAGTTTTATGCAGGGGGCGGGTGAGCAGTACTTC
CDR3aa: CASSFMQGAGEQYF

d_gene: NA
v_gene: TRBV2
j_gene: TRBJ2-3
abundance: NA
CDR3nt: TGTGCCAGCAGTGAACAGGGCCCTAGTCATACGCAGTATTTT
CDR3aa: CASSEQGPSHTQYF

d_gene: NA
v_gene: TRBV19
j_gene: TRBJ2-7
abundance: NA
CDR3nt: TGTGCCAGTAGTATAGATGGGGGCTACCGACCGCTCTCCTACGAGCAGTACTTC
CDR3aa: CASSIDGGYRPLSYEQYF

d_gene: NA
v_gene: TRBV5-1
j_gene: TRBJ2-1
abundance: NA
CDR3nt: TGCGCCAGCAGCTTGGATTGGCAGAACTACAATGAGCAGTTCTTC
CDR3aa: CASSLDWQNYNEQFF

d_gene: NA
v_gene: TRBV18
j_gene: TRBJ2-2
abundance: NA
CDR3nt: TGTGCCAGCTCACCAAACTCGAACACCGGGGAGCTGTTTTTT
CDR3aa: CASSPNSNTGELFF

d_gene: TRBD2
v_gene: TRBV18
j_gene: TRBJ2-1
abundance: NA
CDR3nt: TGTGCCAGCTCACCGAGACTAGCGGGAGTTGGGGTTGATGAGCAGTTCTTC
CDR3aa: CASSPRLAGVGVDEQFF

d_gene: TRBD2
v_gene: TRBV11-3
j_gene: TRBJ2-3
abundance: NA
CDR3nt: TGTGCCAGCAGCTTAGCGCTAGCGGAAAACACAGATACGCAGTATTTT
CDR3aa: CASSLALAENTDTQYF

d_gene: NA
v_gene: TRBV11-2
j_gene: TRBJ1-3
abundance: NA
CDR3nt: TGTGCCAGCAGCTTAGAGTTCGGGAGGGCTGGAAACACCATATATTTT
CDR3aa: CASSLEFGRAGNTIYF